This T cell receptor (beta chain) is drawn from a study of OX40 agonist ivuxolimab in advanced cancers. Clones were read by immunoSEQ multiplex PCR, and TCRdb kept only the in-frame ones, dropping some. This table holds more than 65,000 clones, more than 70% found once. Trimming took 2 bases from V and 0 from J, leaving 8 bases between them. This CDR3 is 15 amino acids long. Germline V gives CDR1 MNHEY, CDR2 SMNVEV (reference sequence). This clonotype was obtained from an adult with an advanced solid tumor such as melanoma, head and neck, liver or kidney cancer. This chain joins TRBV27 and TRBJ1-5; unclear D gene. The sample in question was CD4+ or CD8+ T cells sorted from blood, obtained in a trial of the OX40 agonist ivuxolimab. The DNA of the CDR3 is TGTGCCAGCAGTTTAGGGAGATTTAGCAATCAGCCCCAGCATTTT. This gives the protein CASSLGRFSNQPQHF.